The rows below give T cell receptor beta chains drawn from one sample of a study of radiation and T cells in renal cell carcinoma. The assay was immunoSEQ multiplex PCR, and TCRdb's table has in-frame clones only and misses some. Among roughly 130,000 clones listed, around nine tenths were seen once. The starting material was blood, obtained from a patient whose treatment included radiotherapy and nephrectomy. The receptors derive from a woman aged 50 to 60 with renal cell carcinoma. Both conserved end residues are part of each CDR3. The order of the fields is V gene, J gene, D gene, clone size, CDR3 length, CDR3 DNA, CDR3 protein. The D gene is left open where the match is weak. Some rows have no size entry. The others give once, few or many, or a class for an expanded clone.

v_gene: TRBV9; j_gene: TRBJ2-5; d_gene: TRBD2; abundance: -; len: 15; CDR3nt: TGTGCCAGCAGCGCCAGCGGGGGGGTACAAGAGACCCAGTACTTC; CDR3aa: CASSASGGVQETQYF
v_gene: TRBV2; j_gene: TRBJ1-2; d_gene: -; abundance: -; len: 15; CDR3nt: TGTGCCAGCGCTGAGGGGTTTGGAGGCCGCTATGGCTACACCTTC; CDR3aa: CASAEGFGGRYGYTF
v_gene: TRBV5-1; j_gene: TRBJ2-7; d_gene: -; abundance: -; len: 14; CDR3nt: TGCGCCAGCAGCTTGGTGCTGGGTTCCCACGAGCAGTACTTC; CDR3aa: CASSLVLGSHEQYF
v_gene: TRBV29-1; j_gene: TRBJ2-3; d_gene: TRBD1; abundance: -; len: 11; CDR3nt: TGCAGCCCTGCGACAGGGAAAACGCAGTATTTT; CDR3aa: CSPATGKTQYF
v_gene: TRBV13; j_gene: TRBJ2-7; d_gene: -; abundance: -; len: 12; CDR3nt: TGTGCCAGCAGCTTACTGGGGCACGAGCAGTACTTC; CDR3aa: CASSLLGHEQYF
v_gene: TRBV30; j_gene: TRBJ1-5; d_gene: -; abundance: -; len: 12; CDR3nt: TGTGCCTGGAGTGTACCGAATCAGCCCCAGCATTTT; CDR3aa: CAWSVPNQPQHF
v_gene: TRBV19; j_gene: TRBJ1-1; d_gene: TRBD1; abundance: few; len: 13; CDR3nt: TGTGCCAGCCAGAATACAGGGGGCACTGAAGCTTTCTTT; CDR3aa: CASQNTGGTEAFF
v_gene: TRBV9; j_gene: TRBJ2-1; d_gene: TRBD2; abundance: once; len: 15; CDR3nt: TGTGCCAGCAGCGTCTCGCTAGCGGGGGTGGGTGAGCAGTTCTTC; CDR3aa: CASSVSLAGVGEQFF
v_gene: TRBV11-3; j_gene: TRBJ2-3; d_gene: -; abundance: -; len: 13; CDR3nt: TGTGCCAGCAGCTTAGACTATGCAGATACGCAGTATTTT; CDR3aa: CASSLDYADTQYF
v_gene: TRBV19; j_gene: TRBJ2-1; d_gene: -; abundance: -; len: 15; CDR3nt: TGTGCCAGTAGTATGAACGAAGCAGGTTACAATGAGCAGTTCTTC; CDR3aa: CASSMNEAGYNEQFF
v_gene: TRBV10-3; j_gene: TRBJ1-1; d_gene: -; abundance: few; len: 12; CDR3nt: TGTGCCACTAGTATACCGAACACTGAAGCTTTCTTT; CDR3aa: CATSIPNTEAFF
v_gene: TRBV10-3; j_gene: TRBJ2-2; d_gene: -; abundance: -; len: 11; CDR3nt: TGTGCCATCAGTGACCTCGGGGAGCTGTTTTTT; CDR3aa: CAISDLGELFF
v_gene: TRBV30; j_gene: TRBJ2-1; d_gene: -; abundance: -; len: 14; CDR3nt: TGTGCCTGGAGTCGAGGAGGGGCGAGGAATGAGCAGTTCTTC; CDR3aa: CAWSRGGARNEQFF
v_gene: TRBV25-1; j_gene: TRBJ1-4; d_gene: TRBD1; abundance: -; len: 13; CDR3nt: TGTGCCAGTTCCGGGACAGGGGTCGAAAAACTGTTTTTT; CDR3aa: CASSGTGVEKLFF
v_gene: TRBV19; j_gene: TRBJ2-3; d_gene: TRBD2; abundance: -; len: 15; CDR3nt: TGTGCCACTGGGGGGTGGAGCGGGGGCACAGATACGCAGTATTTT; CDR3aa: CATGGWSGGTDTQYF
v_gene: TRBV11-2; j_gene: TRBJ1-2; d_gene: -; abundance: -; len: 15; CDR3nt: TGTGCCAGCAGCTTAGCACCAGACTTTAACTATGGCTACACCTTC; CDR3aa: CASSLAPDFNYGYTF
v_gene: TRBV7-9; j_gene: TRBJ2-1; d_gene: -; abundance: -; len: 17; CDR3nt: TGTGCCAGCAGCTTACCCGCCGAACGTAGCTCCTACAATGAGCAGTTCTTC; CDR3aa: CASSLPAERSSYNEQFF
v_gene: TRBV7-8; j_gene: TRBJ1-1; d_gene: -; abundance: -; len: 12; CDR3nt: TGTGCCAGCAGCCGAATCGGCACTGAAGCTTTCTTT; CDR3aa: CASSRIGTEAFF
v_gene: TRBV11-1; j_gene: TRBJ1-2; d_gene: -; abundance: -; len: 14; CDR3nt: TGTGCCAGCAGCTACACAGCCTACGAAAATGGCTACACCTTC; CDR3aa: CASSYTAYENGYTF
v_gene: TRBV29-1; j_gene: TRBJ1-6; d_gene: -; abundance: -; len: 13; CDR3nt: TGCAGCGTTGAAGAGTGGGTCGGTTCACCCCTCCACTTT; CDR3aa: CSVEEWVGSPLHF
v_gene: TRBV4-3; j_gene: TRBJ1-2; d_gene: -; abundance: -; len: 15; CDR3nt: TGCGCCAGCAGCCAAGATCGGACGGAGGGGTTGGGCTACACCTTC; CDR3aa: CASSQDRTEGLGYTF
v_gene: TRBV6-5; j_gene: TRBJ2-1; d_gene: TRBD2; abundance: -; len: 15; CDR3nt: TGTGCCAGCAGTCGGACTAGCGGGGGGTACAATGAGCAGTTCTTC; CDR3aa: CASSRTSGGYNEQFF
v_gene: TRBV5-4; j_gene: TRBJ1-1; d_gene: -; abundance: -; len: 13; CDR3nt: TGTGCCAGCAGCCCGACAGCGAACACTGAAGCTTTCTTT; CDR3aa: CASSPTANTEAFF
v_gene: TRBV6-5; j_gene: TRBJ1-2; d_gene: TRBD1; abundance: -; len: 15; CDR3nt: TGTGCCAGCAGTCGCTCCGGGACAGGGGTTAATGGCTACACCTTC; CDR3aa: CASSRSGTGVNGYTF
v_gene: TRBV2; j_gene: TRBJ2-5; d_gene: -; abundance: -; len: 15; CDR3nt: TGTGCCAGCAGGGTCGGCGGGGCGATCCAAGAGACCCAGTACTTC; CDR3aa: CASRVGGAIQETQYF
v_gene: TRBV10-3; j_gene: TRBJ1-2; d_gene: -; abundance: -; len: 12; CDR3nt: TGTGCCATCAGGGACGGCAGCTATGGCTACACCTTC; CDR3aa: CAIRDGSYGYTF
v_gene: TRBV19; j_gene: TRBJ2-7; d_gene: TRBD2; abundance: -; len: 16; CDR3nt: TGTGCCAGTAGTATCTTAGCGGGCGCATACTCCTACGAGCAGTACTTC; CDR3aa: CASSILAGAYSYEQYF
v_gene: TRBV6-5; j_gene: TRBJ2-7; d_gene: -; abundance: -; len: 12; CDR3nt: TGTGCCAGCAGATCCAACCGCTACGAGCAGTACTTC; CDR3aa: CASRSNRYEQYF
v_gene: TRBV18; j_gene: TRBJ2-3; d_gene: -; abundance: -; len: 14; CDR3nt: TGTGCCAGCTCACCACCGGGCCTCGCGGATACGCAGTATTTT; CDR3aa: CASSPPGLADTQYF
v_gene: TRBV4-1; j_gene: TRBJ1-1; d_gene: TRBD1; abundance: -; len: 16; CDR3nt: TGCGCCAGCAGCCCAGGGACAGGGGGCTTGAGAACTGAAGCTTTCTTT; CDR3aa: CASSPGTGGLRTEAFF
v_gene: TRBV5-8; j_gene: TRBJ2-5; d_gene: -; abundance: -; len: 14; CDR3nt: TGTGCCAGCAGCCTGGACCGGGGGCAAGAGACCCAGTACTTC; CDR3aa: CASSLDRGQETQYF
v_gene: TRBV5-6; j_gene: TRBJ1-4; d_gene: -; abundance: -; len: 12; CDR3nt: TGTGCCAGCAGCTTGAGGCGGGAAAAACTGTTTTTT; CDR3aa: CASSLRREKLFF
v_gene: TRBV7-9; j_gene: TRBJ2-3; d_gene: -; abundance: -; len: 15; CDR3nt: TGTGCCAGCAGCCCCCGGCGGGCTGGCACAGATACGCAGTATTTT; CDR3aa: CASSPRRAGTDTQYF
v_gene: TRBV13; j_gene: TRBJ1-3; d_gene: -; abundance: -; len: 15; CDR3nt: TGTGCCAGCAGGTTCCTCAAGGGCTCTGGAAACACCATATATTTT; CDR3aa: CASRFLKGSGNTIYF
v_gene: TRBV7-3; j_gene: TRBJ2-2; d_gene: TRBD2; abundance: -; len: 17; CDR3nt: TGTGCCAGCAGCTCTCCTAGCGGGGGAGTTAACACCGGGGAGCTGTTTTTT; CDR3aa: CASSSPSGGVNTGELFF
v_gene: TRBV7-9; j_gene: TRBJ2-1; d_gene: -; abundance: once; len: 15; CDR3nt: TGTGCCAGCAGCTCCTCGGGACCTAGTCTCAGGGAGCAGTTCTTC; CDR3aa: CASSSSGPSLREQFF
v_gene: TRBV5-1; j_gene: TRBJ2-7; d_gene: -; abundance: -; len: 16; CDR3nt: TGCGCCAGCAGCTCGGAGGGGTGGGACCGAACCTACGAGCAGTACTTC; CDR3aa: CASSSEGWDRTYEQYF
v_gene: TRBV12-5; j_gene: TRBJ1-1; d_gene: -; abundance: few; len: 12; CDR3nt: TGTGCTAGTGGTTTGATCCGCACTGAAGCTTTCTTT; CDR3aa: CASGLIRTEAFF
v_gene: TRBV9; j_gene: TRBJ1-3; d_gene: -; abundance: -; len: 15; CDR3nt: TGTGCCAGCAGCGCCAGAGGAGCGGTAGGAAACACCATATATTTT; CDR3aa: CASSARGAVGNTIYF
v_gene: TRBV5-4; j_gene: TRBJ2-2; d_gene: TRBD2; abundance: -; len: 16; CDR3nt: TGTGCCAGCAGCTTAGGCCGTAGCGGGGGGGCCGGGGAGCTGTTTTTT; CDR3aa: CASSLGRSGGAGELFF
v_gene: TRBV7-9; j_gene: TRBJ2-3; d_gene: TRBD1; abundance: once; len: 17; CDR3nt: TGTGCCAGCAGCTTAGGCCTAACAGGGGAGTTCACAGATACGCAGTATTTT; CDR3aa: CASSLGLTGEFTDTQYF
v_gene: TRBV7-6; j_gene: TRBJ2-6; d_gene: TRBD1; abundance: once; len: 17; CDR3nt: TGTGCCAGCAGCTTAGTAGGGGGCCTCTCTGGGGCCAACGTCCTGACTTTC; CDR3aa: CASSLVGGLSGANVLTF
v_gene: TRBV6-1; j_gene: TRBJ2-4; d_gene: -; abundance: -; len: 15; CDR3nt: TGTGCCAGCAGCACCACAGGGCTAGCCAAAAACATTCAGTACTTC; CDR3aa: CASSTTGLAKNIQYF
v_gene: TRBV5-1; j_gene: TRBJ2-5; d_gene: -; abundance: few; len: 13; CDR3nt: TGCGCCAGCAGCTTTGGCGTTCAAGAGACCCAGTACTTC; CDR3aa: CASSFGVQETQYF
v_gene: TRBV25-1; j_gene: TRBJ1-5; d_gene: -; abundance: -; len: 15; CDR3nt: TGTGCCAGCAGAGAGATTGGAGGGGACAATCAGCCCCAGCATTTT; CDR3aa: CASREIGGDNQPQHF
v_gene: TRBV10-3; j_gene: TRBJ1-2; d_gene: -; abundance: -; len: 12; CDR3nt: TGTGCCATCAGTGAAGACTCCTATGGCTACACCTTC; CDR3aa: CAISEDSYGYTF
v_gene: TRBV5-6; j_gene: TRBJ1-2; d_gene: -; abundance: -; len: 15; CDR3nt: TGTGCCAGCAGCTCGGACGGATCAGCTAACTATGGCTACACCTTC; CDR3aa: CASSSDGSANYGYTF
v_gene: TRBV18; j_gene: TRBJ1-3; d_gene: TRBD1; abundance: once; len: 16; CDR3nt: TGTGCCAGCTCATCGACTCAGGGGGCCTCTGGAAACACCATATATTTT; CDR3aa: CASSSTQGASGNTIYF
v_gene: TRBV10-3; j_gene: TRBJ2-7; d_gene: -; abundance: -; len: 15; CDR3nt: TGTGCCATCAGTGAGTCCGGGGCAGCCTCCTACGAGCAGTACTTC; CDR3aa: CAISESGAASYEQYF
v_gene: TRBV7-8; j_gene: TRBJ1-2; d_gene: -; abundance: -; len: 15; CDR3nt: TGTGCCAGCAGCTTACAAGCGGGGGTCGGTGAAGGCTACACCTTC; CDR3aa: CASSLQAGVGEGYTF
v_gene: TRBV5-6; j_gene: TRBJ1-3; d_gene: TRBD1; abundance: -; len: 16; CDR3nt: TGTGCCAGCAGCTTGGTGGGGACAGGGATTGGAAACACCATATATTTT; CDR3aa: CASSLVGTGIGNTIYF
v_gene: TRBV2; j_gene: TRBJ1-3; d_gene: -; abundance: once; len: 12; CDR3nt: TGTGCCAGCAGGATGGACTTCAGGGGCTTATATTTT; CDR3aa: CASRMDFRGLYF
v_gene: TRBV7-9; j_gene: TRBJ2-2; d_gene: -; abundance: -; len: 13; CDR3nt: TGTGCCAGCAGCTTGCCGAACACCGGGGAGCTGTTTTTT; CDR3aa: CASSLPNTGELFF
v_gene: TRBV7-9; j_gene: TRBJ1-2; d_gene: -; abundance: -; len: 13; CDR3nt: TGTGCCAGCAGCCGGAGCTCCGACTATGGCTACACCTTC; CDR3aa: CASSRSSDYGYTF
v_gene: TRBV7-8; j_gene: TRBJ2-7; d_gene: -; abundance: -; len: 11; CDR3nt: TGTGCCAGCAGCTCGGCCTACGAGCAGTACTTC; CDR3aa: CASSSAYEQYF